Given below is one TCR beta chain in context. Study processing details: Nucleated cell counts were estimated from reference gene primer amplification. Some clones are missing from TCRdb's copy, which holds only in-frame ones; the method was immunoSEQ multiplex PCR. That table furnishes V, J and clone size, whereas the DNA furnished D and trimming. Among more than 55,000 clones listed, approximately 79% were seen once. The germline V gene encodes CDR1 KGHDR and CDR2 SFDVKD. The ends lost 0 bases at V and 3 bases at J; junction bases unmatched: 6. The CDR3 is made up of 16 amino acids. The data stem from a study of blood T cell repertoires in COVID-19.

Sequences were obtained from peripheral blood. The TCR originated in a human donor in a cohort sampled during active COVID-19. This chain links TRBV24-1 with TRBJ2-5; 7 bases match TRBD2. In DNA form, the CDR3 reads TGTGCCACCAGTGATTTGGGCGGGAGTCTTAAAGAGACCCAGTACTTC. Its translation: CATSDLGGSLKETQYF.